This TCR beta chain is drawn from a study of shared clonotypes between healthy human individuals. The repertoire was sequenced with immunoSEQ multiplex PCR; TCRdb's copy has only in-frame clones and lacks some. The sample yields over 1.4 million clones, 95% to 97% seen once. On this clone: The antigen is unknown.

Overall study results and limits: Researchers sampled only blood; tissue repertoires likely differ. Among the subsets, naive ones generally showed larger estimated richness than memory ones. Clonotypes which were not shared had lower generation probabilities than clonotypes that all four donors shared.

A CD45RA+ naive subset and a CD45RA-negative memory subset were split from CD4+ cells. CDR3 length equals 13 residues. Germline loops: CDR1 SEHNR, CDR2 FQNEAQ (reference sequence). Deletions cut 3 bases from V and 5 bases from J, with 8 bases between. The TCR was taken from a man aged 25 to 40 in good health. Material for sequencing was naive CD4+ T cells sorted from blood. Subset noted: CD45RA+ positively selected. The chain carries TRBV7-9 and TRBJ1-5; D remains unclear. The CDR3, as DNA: TGTGCCAGCAGCTTTCGGGCCGATCAGCCCCAGCATTTT. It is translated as CASSFRADQPQHF.